This TCR beta chain was retrieved from a study of cytomegalovirus exposure and HLA in healthy donors (dated by TCRdb to about 2017). Background for the entire study: In an earlier analysis of roughly 500 of the donors, 250 to 300 Gb of sequence data and approximately 120 million unique TCR beta sequences from about 179 million T cells were reported. The study used immunosequencing to profile the T cell repertoires of approximately 650 subjects and linked those repertoires to cytomegalovirus serostatus. HLA typing covered class I and class II loci at four-digit resolution. All discovery cohort repertoires had been generated using a single sequencing platform. A separate validation cohort of over 95 different subjects was used in addition to the 666-subject first cohort. Donor age, sex, ethnicity and CMV serostatus were compiled alongside the repertoire data. To decide whether each TCR beta V gene segment behaved as functional or pseudogenic, an earlier analysis of approximately 600 of the donors relied on high-throughput TCR beta sequencing. To study patterns of TCR occurrence, a later analysis re-analyzed previously published TCR beta repertoires from around 700 donors and added high-resolution HLA genotyping. Among 300 to 450 genotyped donors of the cohort, an average of around 240,000 unique TCR beta nucleotide sequences were sequenced per donor, around a sixth of them non-productive. Four to six DR-DQ haplotypes were handled as single units for association and clustering, since linkage in the cohort was strong. High-throughput TCR immunosequencing, statistical association of individual TCRs with disease status, and machine learning were combined to predict cytomegalovirus infection status. Rather than drawing on any new phenotypic data, the later analysis identified candidate immune exposures from TCR beta sequences and the way those sequences occurred across donors. An early release that covered about 600 HLA-typed donors contained approximately 300 gigabases of sequencing data and some 87 million unique TCR sequences. Of the roughly 400 genotyped donors, over 65% fell in the genetic ancestry cluster associated with self-reported Caucasian donors. In a later genetic analysis, genome-wide SNP genotypes for about three fifths of the roughly 670 donors were used, and that subset was treated as a discovery cohort. The study was designed to test whether signatures of past pathogen exposure could be identified by cataloging public T cell receptors. The number of typed donors differed by locus: about 620-640 for A, B, C, DRB1 and DQB1; approximately 520 for DQA1; over 600 for DPA1; and roughly 470 for DPB1. Overall study results and their limits: CMV serostatus was the only immune exposure information available for the cohort. Correlated functional status among segregating V segments might reflect linkage disequilibrium, but an unknown experimental factor could not be ruled out. The classifier was reported to diagnose cytomegalovirus status with high specificity and sensitivity in both the original and validation cohorts. HLA typing was unavailable for some donors at each locus, so association tests used only the typed subset. Only TCR beta chains were sequenced in this cohort, and the absence of alpha or paired-chain data limited detectable features. In vitro tests confirmed that a few of the cytomegalovirus-associated TCR beta chains recognize cytomegalovirus antigens. A total of roughly 160 TCR beta chains were listed by the study as associated with cytomegalovirus. Across donors, most TCR sequences were observed very rarely, whereas some public TCRs were present in many individuals. When HLA alleles, especially DR and DQ, strongly co-occurred, attributing TCR associations to individual alleles was difficult. According to a later analysis, parvovirus B19, influenza, CMV and Epstein-Barr virus appeared linked to several top co-occurrence clusters. Most CMV-associated TCR beta chains appeared to be HLA-restricted in a later analysis, and the HLA associations seemed to be driven largely by CMV exposure. Presence/absence analyses assumed roughly uniform sequencing depth across donors, an assumption that may not hold. In a later analysis, HLA-associated TCR beta chains were found to be more clonally expanded and to have lower generation probabilities than equally common non-associated chains. At a false discovery rate of 0.05, a later analysis linked 15,000 to 20,000 TCR beta sequences to specific HLA alleles. In an earlier analysis of some 500 of the donors, most TCR beta V segments appeared in productive rearrangements about 87% or about 30% of the time, broadly matching IMGT annotations. According to a later genetic analysis, donors in an Asian-associated ancestry cluster had fewer N-insertions in productive TCRs than the approximately 690-donor mean. Some IMGT-functional V segments, including TRBV6-2 and TRBV6-3, could not be distinguished by the 87-base-pair reads and were therefore excluded. A later genetic analysis associated a missense DCLRE1C variant with V-gene and J-gene trimming of TCR beta chains, and an independent cohort replicated the association. A further reported finding was that TCR beta sequences accurately predicted the HLA-A and HLA-B alleles for most subjects in the first cohort. Over 15 rarely observed V segments, including chromosome 9 orphons, were excluded from the earlier analysis of 550 to 700 of the donors because counts were too low. According to the authors, the approach could potentially be generalized to other disease states and immunological phenotypes. In a later analysis, TCR association rates were found to vary across HLA loci, with the most associated TCRs seen for DRB1 alleles and the fewest for HLA-C alleles. A cluster of highly shared sequence variants was judged likely to be a technical artifact of the sequencing pipeline.

Comments on this clone: No antigen is known for it. No much larger clone is present one base from it, and per-base qualities are unavailable.

The cohort comprised around 690 healthy bone marrow donors. At the time of sampling, every cohort member was nominally healthy, though immune exposures that went unrecorded were likely present. The donor was CMV seropositive and was included in the group of 250 to 350 seropositive cohort members. A peripheral blood sample was provided by each donor, and peripheral blood mononuclear cells were used for TCR beta sequencing. Genomic DNA extraction from the blood cell samples was performed with the Qiagen DNeasy Blood Extraction Kit. The library was built by means of the immunoSEQ multiplex PCR assay. A mixture of 60 forward primers for TCR Vbeta segments and 13 reverse primers for TCR Jbeta segments was used in the multiplex PCR. Amplification of the CDR3 region of rearranged TCR beta genes was performed with a multiplex PCR assay on genomic DNA. On the Illumina HiSeq System, the amplified TCR beta libraries were sequenced as 87-base-pair reads. Under the source paper's analysis protocol: A later analysis counted some 80 million unique TCR beta chains across the 500 to 850 repertoires, and roughly 9.9 million of these chains were shared by at least two donors. A nearest-neighbor algorithm error-corrected the raw reads and collapsed the reads into unique sequences, merging closely related sequences to remove PCR and sequencing errors. Alignment of CDR3 sequences to IMGT reference sequences was used to assign V, D and J gene segments. For a sequence to be retained, a match of at least six nucleotides was required to both a V gene segment and a J gene segment. A rearrangement was called productive if the CDR3 had no stop codons and remained in frame with V and J, and every other rearrangement was called non-productive. CDR3 was defined by IMGT convention, running from the second conserved V-encoded cysteine to the conserved J-encoded phenylalanine. Sequences without an unambiguous match to a single V gene segment were excluded from the earlier analysis of about 600 of the donors. In an earlier analysis of a few hundred of the donors, a V segment was called functional when productive rearrangements were above 56.7%, and segregating when the standard deviation between donors exceeded 5%. A statistical classification framework was built to diagnose cytomegalovirus status from the catalog of TCR beta chain sequences. In a later analysis, V and J genes were assigned by comparing TCR nucleotide sequences against IMGT/GENE-DB human TR gene sequences. A later analysis assigned CDR3 sequences and most-parsimonious VDJ recombination scenarios with the TCRdist pipeline. In a later analysis, each TCR beta chain was defined by its CDR3 amino acid sequence together with its V-gene family, and reads lacking a unique V-gene family were excluded. As a way to deal with suspected cross-contamination and a sequencing artifact, a later analysis dropped hundreds of nucleotide sequences that were highly shared and had low generation probability. In a later analysis, a clonal expansion index for each public chain was calculated from normalized within-repertoire ranks of inferred template counts. In a later analysis, generation probabilities were computed using a VDJ recombination model fitted to out-of-frame rearrangements, and the results were checked against IGoR. In a later analysis, TCR-TCR, TCR-HLA and TCR-CMV co-occurrence was scored with hypergeometric tests, and a repertoire-size bias correction was applied to TCR pairs. To estimate false discovery rates, a later analysis permuted the HLA or CMV assignments 20 times. In a later analysis, co-occurring TCRs were grouped with DBSCAN, and TCRdist sequence similarity was added when clustering was performed within HLA-allele-positive subsets. Repertoires with fewer than 30,000 or more than 120,000 public chains were left out of co-occurrence clustering, as were a handful of repertoires with anomalous nucleotide sharing. TCRdb provides this immuneACCESS table in a form limited to in-frame rearrangements. Some clones are lacking; in checked studies, under half of them reflect an unresolved V gene, and why the rest are absent is not known. D and trimming were read from the DNA, whereas the V and J calls and clone size are those reported in that table. Here the sample has about 120,000 clones; 65% to 75% occur a single time. The biggest ten clones account for around 10% of the sample.

Trimming leaves V shorter by 4 bases and J shorter by 2 bases, with the junction holding 11 bases beyond the gene matches. The CDR3 spans 17 residues, from the cysteine through the phenylalanine. The DNA shown is the 51-base CDR3, in frame from base 1. CDR1 is given as SGHVS and CDR2 as FNYEAQ, both from the germline V gene. The sequence links TRBV7-6 to TRBJ2-3; 8 central nucleotides agree with TRBD2. The sequencing sample was made of PBMCs. This TCR was sampled from a woman aged 45-60 years in good health and CMV-seropositive. CDR3 reads: CASSSFPRAGVTDTQYF. At the DNA level, the sequence is TGTGCCAGCAGCTCCTTCCCTCGAGCGGGAGTCACAGATACGCAGTATTTT.